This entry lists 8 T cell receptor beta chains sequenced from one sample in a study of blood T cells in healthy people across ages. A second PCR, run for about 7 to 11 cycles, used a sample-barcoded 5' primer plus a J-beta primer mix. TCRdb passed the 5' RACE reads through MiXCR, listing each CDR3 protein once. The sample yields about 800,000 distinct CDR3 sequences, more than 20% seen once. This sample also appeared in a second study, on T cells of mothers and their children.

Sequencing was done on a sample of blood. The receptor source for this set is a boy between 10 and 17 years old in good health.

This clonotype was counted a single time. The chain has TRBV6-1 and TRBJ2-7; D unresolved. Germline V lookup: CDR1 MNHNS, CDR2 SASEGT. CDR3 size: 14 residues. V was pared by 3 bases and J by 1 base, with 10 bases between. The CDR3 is CASSDTGRSYEQYF. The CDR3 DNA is TGTGCCAGCAGTGACACCGGACGGTCCTACGAGCAGTACTTC.

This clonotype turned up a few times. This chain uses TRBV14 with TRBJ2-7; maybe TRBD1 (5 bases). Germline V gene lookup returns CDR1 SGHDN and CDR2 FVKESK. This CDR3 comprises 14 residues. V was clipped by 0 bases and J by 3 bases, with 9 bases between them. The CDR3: CASSQESGYYEQYF. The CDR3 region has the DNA TGTGCCAGCAGCCAAGAGTCAGGGTACTACGAGCAGTACTTC.

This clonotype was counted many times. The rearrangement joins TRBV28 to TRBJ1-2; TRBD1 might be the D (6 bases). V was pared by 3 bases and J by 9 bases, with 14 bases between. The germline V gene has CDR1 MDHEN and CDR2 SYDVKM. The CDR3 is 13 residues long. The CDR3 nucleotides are TGTGCCAGCAGTTTTGGTTCGAGGGGGAGCTACACCTTC. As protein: CASSFGSRGSYTF.

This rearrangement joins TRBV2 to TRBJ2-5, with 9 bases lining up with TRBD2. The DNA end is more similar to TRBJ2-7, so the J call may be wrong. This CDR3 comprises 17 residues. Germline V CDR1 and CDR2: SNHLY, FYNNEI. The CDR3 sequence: CASTPDPLAGPPTEQYF. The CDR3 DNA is TGTGCCAGCACCCCGGATCCCCTAGCGGGGCCCCCCACCGAGCAGTACTTC.

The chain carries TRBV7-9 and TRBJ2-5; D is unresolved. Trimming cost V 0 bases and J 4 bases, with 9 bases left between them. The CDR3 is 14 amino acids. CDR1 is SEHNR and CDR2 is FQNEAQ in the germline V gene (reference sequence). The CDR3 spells CASSLAQAGETQYF. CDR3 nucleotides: TGTGCCAGCAGCTTAGCGCAGGCAGGAGAGACCCAGTACTTC.

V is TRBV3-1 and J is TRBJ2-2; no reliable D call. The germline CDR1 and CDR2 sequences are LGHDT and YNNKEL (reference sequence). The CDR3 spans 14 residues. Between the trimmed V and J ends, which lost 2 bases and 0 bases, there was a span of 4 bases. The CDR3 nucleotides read TGTGCCAGCAGCCAAATACCGAACACCGGGGAGCTGTTTTTT. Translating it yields CASSQIPNTGELFF.

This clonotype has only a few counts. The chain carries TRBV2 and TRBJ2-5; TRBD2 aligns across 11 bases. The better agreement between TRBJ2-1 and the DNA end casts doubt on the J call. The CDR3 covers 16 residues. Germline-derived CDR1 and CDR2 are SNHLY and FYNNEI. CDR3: CASPGGASGRTDEQFF. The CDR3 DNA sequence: TGTGCCAGCCCGGGGGGGGCTAGCGGGAGGACGGATGAGCAGTTCTTC.

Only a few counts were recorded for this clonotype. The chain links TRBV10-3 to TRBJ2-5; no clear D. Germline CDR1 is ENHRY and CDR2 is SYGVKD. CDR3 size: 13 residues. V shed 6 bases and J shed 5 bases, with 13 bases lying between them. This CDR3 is CAISLKIGETQYF. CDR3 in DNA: TGTGCCATCAGCTTAAAAATTGGGGAGACCCAGTACTTC.